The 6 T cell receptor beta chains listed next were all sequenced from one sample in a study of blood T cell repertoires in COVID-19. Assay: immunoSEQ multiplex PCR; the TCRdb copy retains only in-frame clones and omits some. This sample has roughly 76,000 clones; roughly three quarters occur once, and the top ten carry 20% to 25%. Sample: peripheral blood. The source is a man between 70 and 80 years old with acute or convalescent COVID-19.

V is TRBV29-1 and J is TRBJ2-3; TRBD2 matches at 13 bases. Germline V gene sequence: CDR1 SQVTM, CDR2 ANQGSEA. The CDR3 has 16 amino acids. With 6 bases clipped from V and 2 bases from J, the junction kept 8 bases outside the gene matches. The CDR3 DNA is TGCAGCGTCGGGAGGACTAGCGGGAGAGTCACAGATACGCAGTATTTT. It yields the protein CSVGRTSGRVTDTQYF.

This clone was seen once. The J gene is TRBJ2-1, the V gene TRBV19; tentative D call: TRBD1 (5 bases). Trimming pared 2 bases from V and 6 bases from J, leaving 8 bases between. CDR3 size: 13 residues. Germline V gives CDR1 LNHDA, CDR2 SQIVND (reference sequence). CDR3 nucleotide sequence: TGTGCCAGTAGTATACAGGGTTCCAATGAGCAGTTCTTC. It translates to CASSIQGSNEQFF.

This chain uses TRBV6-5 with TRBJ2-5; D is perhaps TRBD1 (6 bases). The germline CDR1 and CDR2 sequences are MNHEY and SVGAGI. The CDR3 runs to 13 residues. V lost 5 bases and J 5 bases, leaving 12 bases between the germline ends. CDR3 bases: TGTGCCAGCAGTCCAGGGGCGTGGGAGACCCAGTACTTC. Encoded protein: CASSPGAWETQYF.

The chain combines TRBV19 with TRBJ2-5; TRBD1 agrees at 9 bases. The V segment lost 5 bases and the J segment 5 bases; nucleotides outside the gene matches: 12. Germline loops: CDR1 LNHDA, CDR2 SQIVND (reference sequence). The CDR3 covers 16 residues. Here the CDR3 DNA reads TGTGCCAGTAGTCCCCTCGGGGGACAGGGTTCGGAGACCCAGTACTTC. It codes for CASSPLGGQGSETQYF.

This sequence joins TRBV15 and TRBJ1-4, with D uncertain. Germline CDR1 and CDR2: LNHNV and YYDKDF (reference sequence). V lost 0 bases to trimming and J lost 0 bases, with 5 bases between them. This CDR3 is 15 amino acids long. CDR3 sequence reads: CATSRDYPTNEKLFF. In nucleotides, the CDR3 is TGTGCCACCAGCAGAGACTACCCAACTAATGAAAAACTGTTTTTT.

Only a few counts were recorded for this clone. The CDR3 DNA follows: TGTGCCAGCAGGGCAGGGTGGGGTGGCACTGAAGCTTTCTTT. This codes for CASRAGWGGTEAFF. V is TRBV25-1 and J is TRBJ1-1; TRBD1 might be the D (5 bases). Germline assignment: CDR1 MGHDK and CDR2 SYGVNS. V lost 6 bases and J lost 4, with 15 bases in between. The CDR3 consists of 14 residues.